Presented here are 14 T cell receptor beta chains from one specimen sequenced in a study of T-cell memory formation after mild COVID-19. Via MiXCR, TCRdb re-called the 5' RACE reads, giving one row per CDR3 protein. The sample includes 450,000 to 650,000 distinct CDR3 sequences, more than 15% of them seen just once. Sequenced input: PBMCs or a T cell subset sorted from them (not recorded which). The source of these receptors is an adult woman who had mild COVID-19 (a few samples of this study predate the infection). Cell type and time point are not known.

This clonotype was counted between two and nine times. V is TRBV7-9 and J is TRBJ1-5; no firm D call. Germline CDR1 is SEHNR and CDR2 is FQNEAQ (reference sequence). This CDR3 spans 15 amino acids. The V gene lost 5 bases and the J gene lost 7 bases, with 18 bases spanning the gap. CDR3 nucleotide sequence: TGTGCCAGCAGCCCTGGACTTCCCCCAGGCCAGCCCCAGCATTTT. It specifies CASSPGLPPGQPQHF. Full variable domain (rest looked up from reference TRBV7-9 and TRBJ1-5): DTGVSQNPRHKITKRGQNVTFRCDPISEHNRLYWYRQTLGQGPEFLTYFQNEAQLEKSRLLSDRFSAERPKGSFSTLEIQRTEQGDSAMYLCASSPGLPPGQPQHFGDGTRLSIL.

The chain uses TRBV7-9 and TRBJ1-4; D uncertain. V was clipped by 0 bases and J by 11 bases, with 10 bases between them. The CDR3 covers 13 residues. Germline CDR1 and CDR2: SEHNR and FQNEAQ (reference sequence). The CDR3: CASSLAEGRKLFF. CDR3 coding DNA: TGTGCCAGCAGCTTAGCGGAAGGGAGGAAACTGTTTTTT.

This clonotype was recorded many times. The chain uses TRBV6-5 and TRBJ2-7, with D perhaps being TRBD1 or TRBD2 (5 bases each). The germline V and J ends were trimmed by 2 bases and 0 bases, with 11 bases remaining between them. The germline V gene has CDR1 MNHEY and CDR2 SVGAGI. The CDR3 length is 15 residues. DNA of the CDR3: TGTGCCAGCAGTTACATGGGACGGGGCTCCTACGAGCAGTACTTC. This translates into CASSYMGRGSYEQYF.

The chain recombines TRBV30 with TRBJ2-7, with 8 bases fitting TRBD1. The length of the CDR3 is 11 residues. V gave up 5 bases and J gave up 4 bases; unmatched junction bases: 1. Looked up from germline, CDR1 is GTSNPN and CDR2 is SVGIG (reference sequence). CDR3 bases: TGTGCCTGGCAGGGGGCGTACGAGCAGTACTTC. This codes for CAWQGAYEQYF. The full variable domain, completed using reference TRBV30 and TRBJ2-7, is SQTIHQWPATLVQPVGSPLSLECTVEGTSNPNLYWYRQAAGRGLQLLFYSVGIGQISSEVPQNLSASRPQDRQFILSSKKLLLSDSGFYLCAWQGAYEQYFGPGTRLTVT.

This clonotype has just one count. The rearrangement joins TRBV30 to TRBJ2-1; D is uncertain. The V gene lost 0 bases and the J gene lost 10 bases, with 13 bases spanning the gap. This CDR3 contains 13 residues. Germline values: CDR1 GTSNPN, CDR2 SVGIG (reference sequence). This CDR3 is CAWSVRLDGEQFF. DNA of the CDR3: TGTGCCTGGAGTGTACGGCTAGATGGCGAGCAGTTCTTC.

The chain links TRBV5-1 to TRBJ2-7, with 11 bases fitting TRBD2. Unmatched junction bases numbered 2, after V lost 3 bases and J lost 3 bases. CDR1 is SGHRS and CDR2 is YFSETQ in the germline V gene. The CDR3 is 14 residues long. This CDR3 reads CASSWTSGFYEQYF. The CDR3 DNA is TGCGCCAGCAGCTGGACTAGCGGGTTCTACGAGCAGTACTTC.

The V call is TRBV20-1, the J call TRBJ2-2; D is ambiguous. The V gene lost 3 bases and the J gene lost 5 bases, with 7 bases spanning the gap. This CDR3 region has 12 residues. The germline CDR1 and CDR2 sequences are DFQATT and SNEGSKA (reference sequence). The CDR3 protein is CSASGSTGELFF. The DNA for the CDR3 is TGCAGTGCTAGCGGTTCGACCGGGGAGCTGTTTTTT.

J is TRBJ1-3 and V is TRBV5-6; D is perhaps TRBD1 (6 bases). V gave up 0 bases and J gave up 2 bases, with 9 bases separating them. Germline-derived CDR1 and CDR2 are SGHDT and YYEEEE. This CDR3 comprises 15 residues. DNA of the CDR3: TGTGCCAGCAGCTTGGACAGGGTGGCTGGAAACACCATATATTTT. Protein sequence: CASSLDRVAGNTIYF.

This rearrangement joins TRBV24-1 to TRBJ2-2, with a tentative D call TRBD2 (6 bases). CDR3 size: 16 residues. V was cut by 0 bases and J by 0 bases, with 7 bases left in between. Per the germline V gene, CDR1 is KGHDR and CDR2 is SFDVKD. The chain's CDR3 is CATSDLRGTNTGELFF. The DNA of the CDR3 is TGTGCCACCAGTGATTTGCGGGGGACGAACACCGGGGAGCTGTTTTTT.

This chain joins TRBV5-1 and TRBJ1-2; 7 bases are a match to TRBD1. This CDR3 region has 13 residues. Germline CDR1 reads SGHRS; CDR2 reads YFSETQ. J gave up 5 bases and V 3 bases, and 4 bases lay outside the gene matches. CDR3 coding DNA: TGCGCCAGCAGCTGGGGGACAGCGTATGGCTACACCTTC. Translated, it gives CASSWGTAYGYTF.

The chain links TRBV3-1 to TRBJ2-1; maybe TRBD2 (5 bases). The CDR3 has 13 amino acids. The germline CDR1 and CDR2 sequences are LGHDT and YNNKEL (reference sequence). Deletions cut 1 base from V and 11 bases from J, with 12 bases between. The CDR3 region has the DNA TGTGCCAGCAGCCAAGGGGAGAGGTTACAGCAGTTCTTC. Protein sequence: CASSQGERLQQFF.

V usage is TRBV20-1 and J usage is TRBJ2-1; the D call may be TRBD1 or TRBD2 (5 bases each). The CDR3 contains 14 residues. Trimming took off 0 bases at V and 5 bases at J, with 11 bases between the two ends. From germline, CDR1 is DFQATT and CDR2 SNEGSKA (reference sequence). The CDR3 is CSARDTGPNNEQFF. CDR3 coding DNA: TGCAGTGCTAGAGATACGGGGCCAAACAATGAGCAGTTCTTC.

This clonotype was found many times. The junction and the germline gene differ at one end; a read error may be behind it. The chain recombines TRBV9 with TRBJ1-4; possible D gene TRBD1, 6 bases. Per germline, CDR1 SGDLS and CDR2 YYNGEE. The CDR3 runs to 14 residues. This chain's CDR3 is CASSAGDSIEKAHF. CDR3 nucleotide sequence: TGTGCCAGCAGCGCAGGGGATAGCATTGAAAAGGCTCATTTT.

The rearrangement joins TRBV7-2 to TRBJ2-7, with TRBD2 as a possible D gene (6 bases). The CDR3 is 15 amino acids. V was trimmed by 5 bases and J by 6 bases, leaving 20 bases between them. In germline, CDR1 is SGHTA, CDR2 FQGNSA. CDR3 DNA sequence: TGTGCCAGCAGCGATACTAGCATATCGATCCGCGAGCAGTACTTC. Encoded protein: CASSDTSISIREQYF.